These 25 T cell receptor beta chains came from one sample sequenced in a study of T cells in Graves' hyperthyroidism and ophthalmopathy. The CDR3 regions of TCR beta were amplified from RNA transcripts. Primed by the HTBI set, a first-round RT-PCR was run on the TCR CDR3. TCRdb passed the multiplex PCR reads through MiXCR, listing each CDR3 protein once. The repertoire holds around 450,000 distinct CDR3 sequences, roughly 14% seen once, with roughly 13% in the top ten. Material for sequencing was blood. All receptors derive from a woman between 18 and 29 years old with Graves' hyperthyroidism.

This clonotype was counted ten times or more. This rearrangement joins TRBV3-1 to TRBJ1-5, with unresolved D. Trimming left V 4 bases short and J 6 bases short, with 16 bases between. Looked up from germline, CDR1 is LGHDT and CDR2 is YNNKEL (reference sequence). CDR3 length: 15 amino acids. CDR3 sequence: CASSLGLGVGQPQHF. The CDR3 DNA is TGTGCCAGCAGCCTCGGACTTGGGGTCGGTCAGCCCCAGCATTTT.

This chain connects TRBV6-6 to TRBJ1-2, with D hard to call. The germline V and J ends were trimmed by 1 base and 2 bases, with 17 bases remaining between them. This CDR3 is 17 amino acids long. Germline V gene sequence: CDR1 MNHNY, CDR2 SVGAGI (reference sequence). DNA for the CDR3: TGTGCCAGCAGTTACTATACCTCACGAGCGAGGAACTATGGCTACACCTTC. This sequence encodes CASSYYTSRARNYGYTF.

The chain carries TRBV11-2 and TRBJ2-7, with 9 bases fitting TRBD1. With V trimmed by 7 bases and J by 2 bases, 6 bases remained unmatched. CDR1 is SGHAT, CDR2 FQNNGV, per germline. The CDR3 runs 14 residues. CDR3 DNA: TGTGCCAGCACCCTCGGACAGGGGACCTACGAGCAGTACTTC. As protein: CASTLGQGTYEQYF.

This clonotype turned up a few times. A read error may explain this, as a much larger clone is one base away. The chain combines TRBV28 with TRBJ1-2; D is perhaps TRBD1 (5 bases). This CDR3 comprises 14 residues. Germline assignment: CDR1 MDHEN and CDR2 SYDVKM. Here the CDR3 DNA reads TGTGCCAGCAGTACCCCCCGGGGGAACTATGGCTGCACCTTC. Protein: CASSTPRGNYGCTF.

This clonotype was observed many times. The V and J genes are TRBV7-9 and TRBJ2-7; D remains unclear. CDR1 is SEHNR, CDR2 FQNEAQ, per germline (reference sequence). Trimming left V 0 bases short and J 0 bases short, with 9 bases between. This CDR3 has 15 amino acids. The CDR3 here is CASSLATSISYEQYF. As DNA, the CDR3 is TGTGCCAGCAGCTTAGCTACAAGTATCTCCTACGAGCAGTACTTC. The whole variable domain, remainder taken from reference TRBV7-9 and TRBJ2-7, is DTGVSQNPRHKITKRGQNVTFRCDPISEHNRLYWYRQTLGQGPEFLTYFQNEAQLEKSRLLSDRFSAERPKGSFSTLEIQRTEQGDSAMYLCASSLATSISYEQYFGPGTRLTVT.

This clonotype came up many times. The chain links TRBV3-1 to TRBJ2-5; no reliable D call. CDR1 is LGHDT, CDR2 YNNKEL, per germline (reference sequence). V was clipped by 3 bases and J by 2 bases, with 10 bases between them. There are 14 residues in the CDR3. CDR3 nucleotide sequence: TGTGCCAGCAGCCATAGGACGGAACAAGAGACCCAGTACTTC. Protein: CASSHRTEQETQYF.

The chain employs TRBV6-4 and TRBJ2-1; 13 nucleotides match TRBD2. The junction had 6 bases not matched to a gene; V was cut back by 4 bases and J by 6 bases. The CDR3 is 16 residues long. Germline V CDR1 and CDR2: MRHNA, SNTAGT. Here the CDR3 DNA reads TGTGCCAGCAGTGGACCCGGACTAGCGGGAGTCAATGAGCAGTTCTTC. Residues: CASSGPGLAGVNEQFF.

This chain joins TRBV12-3 or TRBV12-4 and TRBJ2-1; 8 bases fit TRBD1. J gave up 1 base and V 5 bases, and 7 bases lay outside the gene matches. The CDR3 loop spans 16 amino acids. For the CDR3, the DNA is TGTGCCAGCAGTGCAGGGGGCTACCAGTCCTACAATGAGCAGTTCTTC. Translation: CASSAGGYQSYNEQFF.

DNA of the CDR3: TGCAGTGCATGGGGGGCCCAAGAGACCCAGTACTTC. This sequence encodes CSAWGAQETQYF. V and J are TRBV20-1 and TRBJ2-5; perhaps D is TRBD1 or TRBD2 (6 bases each). Trimming pared 6 bases from V and 1 base from J, leaving 9 bases between. The CDR3 loop spans 12 amino acids. Germline CDR1 reads DFQATT; CDR2 reads SNEGSKA (reference sequence).

The table lists this clonotype with many counts. The V and J genes are TRBV4-3 and TRBJ2-5; 8 bases are shared with TRBD1. With V trimmed by 4 bases and J by 6 bases, 7 bases remained unmatched. Germline loops: CDR1 LGHNA, CDR2 YSLEER. The CDR3 is 14 residues long. This CDR3 reads CASSRSTGEKTQYF. In DNA form, the CDR3 reads TGCGCCAGCAGCCGCTCGACAGGGGAGAAGACCCAGTACTTC.

The CDR3 DNA follows: TGTGCCAGCTCACCAGCAGGGGTGCTGAACACTGAAGCTTTCTTT. It translates to CASSPAGVLNTEAFF. V and J are TRBV18 and TRBJ1-1; D may be TRBD1 (6 bases). V was trimmed by 2 bases and J by 0 bases, leaving 10 bases between them. The CDR3 extends over 15 amino acids. Germline CDR1 KGHSH, CDR2 LQKENI.

This clonotype showed up just a few times. The rearrangement uses TRBV4-3 and TRBJ2-5; D is undetermined. This CDR3 is 14 amino acids long. Germline CDR1 and CDR2: LGHNA and YSLEER. Trimming took 0 bases from V and 4 from J, leaving 9 bases between them. The CDR3 nucleotides are TGCGCCAGCAGCCAAGATATGGCATTAGAGACCCAGTACTTC. As protein: CASSQDMALETQYF.

This clonotype was observed a few times. The chain couples TRBV4-2 to TRBJ2-7; D not resolved. Germline V gene data show CDR1 as LGHNA and CDR2 as YNFKEQ. The CDR3 totals 14 residues. V lost 1 base, J lost 0 bases, and 7 bases lay in between. The CDR3 DNA sequence: TGTGCCAGCAGCCAAGGGTCTCGCTCCTACGAGCAGTACTTC. It yields the protein CASSQGSRSYEQYF.

A few counts support this clonotype. This chain links TRBV4-1 with TRBJ1-6; possible D gene TRBD1, 6 bases. The V end was cut by 4 bases, the J end by 10 bases, with 14 bases between. In germline, CDR1 is MGHRA, CDR2 YSYEKL. The CDR3 runs to 14 residues. The CDR3 loop reads CASSRTGSGSPLHF. The CDR3 DNA follows: TGCGCCAGCAGCCGCACAGGGTCCGGATCACCCCTCCACTTT.

This clonotype appeared many times. V is TRBV10-3 and J is TRBJ2-5; 11 bases align to TRBD1. The CDR3 has 14 residues. The J segment lost 1 base and the V segment lost 10 bases, leaving 5 bases of the junction unmatched. Germline loops: CDR1 ENHRY, CDR2 SYGVKD. The CDR3 loop reads CASRTGGTQETQYF. CDR3 sequence (DNA): TGTGCCAGCAGGACAGGGGGCACCCAAGAGACCCAGTACTTC.

The sample holds many counts of this clonotype. V gene TRBV5-1 combines with J gene TRBJ2-1; 10 bases fit TRBD2. Germline V gene sequence: CDR1 SGHRS, CDR2 YFSETQ. After removal of 4 bases from V and 1 base from J, the junction contained 5 bases not matched to a gene. The CDR3 spans 16 residues. The CDR3 region has the DNA TGCGCCAGCAGCCTAGGACTAGCGGATTCCTACAATGAGCAGTTCTTC. Translating gives CASSLGLADSYNEQFF.

The chain recombines TRBV6-1 with TRBJ2-1, with TRBD1 as a possible D gene (5 bases). Germline V gene data show CDR1 as MNHNS and CDR2 as SASEGT. Trimming shortened V by 6 bases and J by 8 bases, and 14 bases separated the two germline ends. The CDR3 has 13 amino acids. The CDR3 here is CASSQGAQDEQFF. DNA for the CDR3: TGTGCCAGCAGCCAAGGGGCTCAGGATGAGCAGTTCTTC.

The table lists this clonotype with a few counts. The gene calls are TRBV5-1 and TRBJ2-1, with 11 bases fitting TRBD2. Looked up from germline, CDR1 is SGHRS and CDR2 is YFSETQ. The length of the CDR3 is 17 residues. J was trimmed by 8 bases and V by 4 bases; bases with no gene match: 14. The CDR3 coding sequence is TGCGCCAGCAGCATACCGGGACTAGCGGCGGGAGGCCATGAGCAGTTCTTC. Translating it yields CASSIPGLAAGGHEQFF.

This rearrangement joins TRBV15 to TRBJ2-3; D gene unclear. The CDR3 has 16 amino acids. CDR1 and CDR2 (germline): LNHNV, YYDKDF (reference sequence). V was cut by 0 bases and J by 2 bases, with 12 bases left in between. This chain's CDR3 is CATSREIVGSTDTQYF. For the CDR3, the DNA is TGTGCCACCAGCAGAGAGATAGTCGGCTCCACAGATACGCAGTATTTT.

This clonotype was counted many times. V is TRBV2 and J is TRBJ2-3, with TRBD2 identical over 8 bases. With 5 bases clipped from V and 6 bases from J, the junction kept 10 bases outside the gene matches. Germline V lookup: CDR1 SNHLY, CDR2 FYNNEI. The CDR3 totals 15 residues. The CDR3 reads CASSRLAGGRDTQYF. As DNA, the CDR3 is TGTGCCAGCAGTCGCCTGGCGGGAGGTAGGGATACGCAGTATTTT.

The chain couples TRBV28 to TRBJ2-2; D is unclear. There are 15 residues in the CDR3. Germline CDR1 and CDR2: MDHEN and SYDVKM. V gave up 6 bases and J gave up 6 bases, with 17 bases separating them. The CDR3 nucleotides read TGTGCCAGCAGCCGGTCGTCCTCCGGTTCCGGGGAGCTGTTTTTT. Translation gives CASSRSSSGSGELFF.

This clonotype has at least ten counts. The rearrangement links TRBV7-2 to TRBJ2-1; the match to TRBD1 covers 9 bases. Looked up from germline, CDR1 is SGHTA and CDR2 is FQGNSA. This CDR3 comprises 15 residues. Losses at the gene ends were 5 bases for V and 0 bases for J; bases not matched to a gene: 2. The CDR3 sequence: CASSPDRGSYNEQFF. DNA of the CDR3: TGTGCCAGCAGCCCGGACAGGGGCTCCTACAATGAGCAGTTCTTC.

This clonotype has a handful of counts. The chain couples TRBV5-6 to TRBJ1-2, with a possible D match to TRBD1 (6 bases). Germline V gives CDR1 SGHDT, CDR2 YYEEEE. V lost 7 bases, J lost 1 base, and 20 bases lay in between. The CDR3 is 16 residues long. The DNA of the CDR3 is TGTGCCAGCGCGGGACTCCGGAGGGGGGGTAACTATGGCTACACCTTC. It encodes CASAGLRRGGNYGYTF.

This clonotype was recorded at least ten times. The chain links TRBV20-1 to TRBJ1-6; D remains ambiguous. The V end was cut by 4 bases, the J end by 0 bases, with 7 bases between. The CDR3 totals 14 residues. Germline CDR1 is DFQATT and CDR2 is SNEGSKA (reference sequence). CDR3 DNA: TGCAGTGCTATGCAATCCTCCTATAATTCACCCCTCCACTTT. Translation gives CSAMQSSYNSPLHF.

The chain uses TRBV6-2 or TRBV6-3 and TRBJ2-5; D possibly corresponds to TRBD2 (6 bases). The CDR3 is 12 residues long. The germline gives CDR1 MNHEY, CDR2 SVGEGT. V dropped 7 bases and J dropped 5 bases, with 11 bases sitting between them. In nucleotides, the CDR3 is TGTGCCAGCACCCGGGAGCGGGAGACCCAGTACTTC. It encodes CASTRERETQYF.